This T cell receptor (beta chain) derives from a study of CD8 T cells in ankylosing spondylitis. Each CDR3 protein is one row after TCRdb ran MiXCR on the 5' RACE reads. Here the sample spans some 300,000 distinct CDR3 sequences, around 21% being singletons. V lost 1 base to trimming and J lost 0 bases, with 13 bases between them. The CDR3 covers 17 residues. Germline CDR1 is LNHNV and CDR2 is YYDKDF (reference sequence). The sequenced sample consisted of blood, either unsorted or a sorted T cell fraction (not recorded which). The TCR was taken from a female donor with ankylosing spondylitis or in good health (not recorded which). V is TRBV15 and J is TRBJ2-4; possible D gene TRBD2, 7 bases. This chain's CDR3 is CATSRGGGGLAKNIQYF. In DNA, the CDR3 is TGTGCCACCAGCAGAGGAGGGGGGGGTTTAGCCAAAAACATTCAGTACTTC. Drawing the rest from reference TRBV15 and TRBJ2-4, the complete variable domain is DAMVIQNPRYQVTQFGKPVTLSCSQTLNHNVMYWYQQKSSQAPKLLFHYYDKDFNNEADTPDNFQSRRPNTSFCFLDIRSPGLGDTAMYLCATSRGGGGLAKNIQYFGAGTRLSVL.